This T cell receptor beta chain was found in a study of OX40 agonist ivuxolimab in advanced cancers. Study-level background: Every patient in dose escalation had hepatocellular carcinoma, melanoma, renal cell or head and neck cancer.

CDR3 length: 11 amino acids. V was clipped by 3 bases and J by 5 bases, with 7 bases between them. Germline CDR1 reads DFQATT; CDR2 reads SNEGSKA (reference sequence). Method: immunoSEQ multiplex PCR; TCRdb's copy keeps in-frame clones and lacks some. Of tens of thousands of clones in the sample, 70% to 90% were seen once. This sequence joins TRBV20-1 and TRBJ1-1, with D possibly matching TRBD1 (5 bases). The sample was CD4+ or CD8+ T cells sorted from blood, taken in a trial of the OX40 agonist ivuxolimab. The source is an adult with an advanced solid tumor such as melanoma, head and neck, liver or kidney cancer. CDR3 region: CSASGGTEAFF. The CDR3, as DNA: TGCAGTGCTAGCGGGGGTACTGAAGCTTTCTTT.